These T cell receptor beta chains were read from a single sample in a study of regulatory T cells in long-lasting Graves disease. Each CDR3 protein gets one entry after TCRdb re-called the multiplex PCR reads with MiXCR. The sample shows around 250,000 distinct CDR3 sequences, around 20% of them seen only once. Sequencing used peripheral blood mononuclear cells (PBMCs), obtained at new diagnosis, from a patient treated with antithyroid drugs. These receptors originate from a female donor with Graves disease. The CDR3 runs from the conserved cysteine through the conserved F or W. Some rows mark clone size as missing; the rest say once, few, many or name a class of expanded clone.

j_call v_call clone_size cdr3_aa
TRBJ2-7 TRBV20-1 many CSARDVVDEQYF
TRBJ2-7 TRBV6-5 many CASSYGTGNYEQYF
TRBJ1-1 TRBV27 many CASSIPGDTEAFF
TRBJ2-5 TRBV5-1 - CASTEGGQETQYF
TRBJ2-1 TRBV2 many CASRPTGGDNEQFF
TRBJ2-1 TRBV6-5 many CASSYGGRAIRNEQFF
TRBJ2-3 TRBV7-9 many CASSVAGRTDTQYF
TRBJ1-5 TRBV6-5 many CASSYRGGGLPQHF
TRBJ2-5 TRBV27 - CASSDREMETQYF
TRBJ1-1 TRBV19 many CASSIAGITEAFF
TRBJ2-5 TRBV7-2 - CASSLAGAQETQYF
TRBJ2-1 TRBV20-1 many CSALDVGGKEDEQFF
TRBJ2-5 TRBV12-3/TRBV12-4 many CASSAGQGRETQYF
TRBJ1-2 TRBV25-1 many CASSEYKEHGYTF
TRBJ2-5 TRBV20-1 many CSALIQREGETQYF
TRBJ2-1 TRBV7-2 many CASSRTGTGTNEQFF
TRBJ1-2 TRBV9 many CASSVGQGLGYTF
TRBJ2-1 TRBV7-2 - CASSLGVISYNEQFF
TRBJ2-3 TRBV18 many CASSPQQQGSDTQYF
TRBJ2-3 TRBV27 - CASSLVGPTDTQYF
TRBJ1-2 TRBV7-2 many CASSRSALQGDGVYGYTF
TRBJ2-3 TRBV20-1 many CSARDTRGLALTDTQYF
TRBJ1-4 TRBV4-1 few CASSQDGHSATNEKLFF
TRBJ2-1 TRBV7-2 many CASSSGLAEQFF
TRBJ2-5 TRBV20-1 many CSAEGQGLAVLETQYF
TRBJ2-7 TRBV3-1 many CAGRTSASYEQYF
TRBJ2-5 TRBV11-2 - CASSLSGTGGDVQETQYF
TRBJ1-1 TRBV7-9 many CASSLRWQGKGTEAFF
TRBJ2-1 TRBV20-1 many CSARVQRASYNEQFF
TRBJ1-2 TRBV27 many CASKMDRGRDYGYTF
TRBJ2-7 TRBV6-2/TRBV6-3 - CASSWLAGEGYEQYF
TRBJ2-3 TRBV20-1 many CSARPGPARADTQYF
TRBJ1-1 TRBV19 many CASAGTGGFTEAFF
TRBJ2-3 TRBV11-2 medium-sized CASSWEGPITDTQYF
TRBJ2-3 TRBV14 - CASSPLSGRNADTQYF
TRBJ2-1 TRBV7-8 many CASSLTVNEQFF
TRBJ2-5 TRBV10-3 many CAIGGGPGGETQYF
TRBJ1-1 TRBV20-1 many CSARGRDYGEAFF
TRBJ2-7 TRBV5-5 many CASSLEQVASYEQYF
TRBJ2-1 TRBV13 few CASSVNSGSVYNEQFF
TRBJ1-2 TRBV19 many CASSPRQAGGYTF
TRBJ2-7 TRBV20-1 many CSARSTGIAYEQYF
TRBJ2-1 TRBV7-2 many CASSLVGVGSQAYNEQFF
TRBJ2-5 TRBV7-2 many CASSRDQQETQYF
TRBJ2-3 TRBV2 many CASSEGLAGTDTQYF
TRBJ1-6 TRBV29-1 - CSGRGPITSPLHF
TRBJ2-1 TRBV15 few CATSRGPPGYNEQFF
TRBJ2-5 TRBV11-2 many CASSLLAGGQETQYF
TRBJ2-3 TRBV20-1 - CSARWLAGKDTQYF
TRBJ1-1 TRBV19 many CASSTIRAIITEAFF
TRBJ2-7 TRBV28 - CASSFGQSNEQYF
TRBJ2-7 TRBV20-1 many CSASPLAETPYEQYF
TRBJ1-2 TRBV6-5 few CASSYQGQGYGYTF
TRBJ1-5 TRBV27 many CASSFLSRDNQPQHF